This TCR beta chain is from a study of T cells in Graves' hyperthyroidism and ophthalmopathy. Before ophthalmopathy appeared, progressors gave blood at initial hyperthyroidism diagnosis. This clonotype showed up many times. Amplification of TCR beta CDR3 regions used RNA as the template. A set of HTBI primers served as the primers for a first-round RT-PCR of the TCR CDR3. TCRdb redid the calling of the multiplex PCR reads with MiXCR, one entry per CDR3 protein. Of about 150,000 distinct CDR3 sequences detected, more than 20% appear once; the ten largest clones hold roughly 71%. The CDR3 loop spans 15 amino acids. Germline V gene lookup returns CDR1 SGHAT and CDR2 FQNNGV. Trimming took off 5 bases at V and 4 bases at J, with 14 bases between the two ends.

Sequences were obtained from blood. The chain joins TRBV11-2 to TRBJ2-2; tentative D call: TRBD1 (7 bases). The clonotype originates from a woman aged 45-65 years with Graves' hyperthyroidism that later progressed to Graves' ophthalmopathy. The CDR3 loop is CASSRGQGGTGELFF. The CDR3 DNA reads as TGTGCCAGCAGCCGAGGCCAGGGGGGCACCGGGGAGCTGTTTTTT.